This entry lists 7 T cell receptor beta chains sequenced from one sample in a study of cytomegalovirus exposure and HLA in healthy donors. Sequenced by immunoSEQ multiplex PCR; TCRdb stores in-frame clones only, minus some. The sample has over 120,000 clones, roughly 90% seen once. Sequencing was performed on PBMCs. All receptors derive from a man younger than 35 in good health and CMV-seropositive.

This chain connects TRBV6-4 to TRBJ2-7; D is ambiguous. Between the trimmed V and J ends, which lost 3 bases and 4 bases, there was a span of 13 bases. The CDR3 runs 14 residues. Per the germline V gene, CDR1 is MRHNA and CDR2 is SNTAGT. The CDR3 DNA follows: TGTGCCAGCAGTGAGGGCTGGCCTCCTTACGAGCAGTACTTC. Translating gives CASSEGWPPYEQYF.

This clone was counted only a few times. The chain combines TRBV10-3 with TRBJ1-1; D is ambiguous. Trimming took off 8 bases at V and 0 bases at J, with 10 bases between the two ends. This CDR3 contains 13 residues. CDR1 is ENHRY, CDR2 SYGVKD, per germline. CDR3 nucleotides: TGTGCCATCGTCGAGGCGATGAACACTGAAGCTTTCTTT. This encodes CAIVEAMNTEAFF.

This chain uses TRBV29-1 with TRBJ1-5; D remains ambiguous. V was clipped by 4 bases and J by 3 bases, with 16 bases between them. The length of the CDR3 is 15 residues. The germline V gene has CDR1 SQVTM and CDR2 ANQGSEA. The CDR3 loop reads CSVALEGHPNQPQHF. In DNA form, the CDR3 reads TGCAGCGTTGCGCTTGAGGGTCACCCCAATCAGCCCCAGCATTTT. Supplemented by reference TRBV29-1 and TRBJ1-5, the full variable domain reads SAVISQKPSRDICQRGTSLTIQCQVDSQVTMMFWYRQQPGQSLTLIATANQGSEATYESGFVIDKFPISRPNLTFSTLTVSNMSPEDSSIYLCSVALEGHPNQPQHFGDGTRLSIL.

The chain employs TRBV5-1 and TRBJ1-1, with 7 bases aligning to TRBD1. After removal of 1 base from V and 4 bases from J, the junction contained 13 bases not matched to a gene. Germline CDR1 reads SGHRS; CDR2 reads YFSETQ. The CDR3 has 17 residues. The CDR3 region has the DNA TGCGCCAGCAGCTTGTGGCAGGGGGGAGCGACGAGCACTGAAGCTTTCTTT. The encoded protein is CASSLWQGGATSTEAFF. The whole variable domain, remainder taken from reference TRBV5-1 and TRBJ1-1, is KAGVTQTPRYLIKTRGQQVTLSCSPISGHRSVSWYQQTPGQGLQFLFEYFSETQRNKGNFPGRFSGRQFSNSRSEMNVSTLELGDSALYLCASSLWQGGATSTEAFFGQGTRLTVV.

CDR3 bases: TGTGCCAGCCTTCGGGGAGGGTGGGGGACTGAAGCTTTCTTT. Protein product: CASLRGGWGTEAFF. This chain links TRBV6-1 with TRBJ1-1; D is perhaps TRBD1 (5 bases). Deletions cut 8 bases from V and 5 bases from J, with 18 bases between. CDR1 is MNHNS and CDR2 is SASEGT in the germline V gene. The CDR3 sequence is 14 residues long.

This clone came up a few times. V and J are TRBV21-1 and TRBJ1-1; the D call in the table, TRBD1, was not verified against the DNA. TRBV21-1 is classified as a pseudogene. The CDR3 contains 13 residues. As DNA, the CDR3 is TGTGCCAGCAGCAGAAACAGGGGCACTGAAGCTTTCTTT. It codes for CASSRNRGTEAFF.

The CDR3 spells CASTLGGPPYEQYF. The CDR3 DNA sequence: TGTGCCAGCACTCTGGGGGGACCTCCCTACGAGCAGTACTTC. The rearrangement links TRBV28 to TRBJ2-7; D possibly corresponds to TRBD2 (6 bases). Between the trimmed V and J ends, which lost 7 bases and 2 bases, there was a span of 15 bases. Germline V lookup: CDR1 MDHEN, CDR2 SYDVKM. The CDR3 is made up of 14 amino acids.